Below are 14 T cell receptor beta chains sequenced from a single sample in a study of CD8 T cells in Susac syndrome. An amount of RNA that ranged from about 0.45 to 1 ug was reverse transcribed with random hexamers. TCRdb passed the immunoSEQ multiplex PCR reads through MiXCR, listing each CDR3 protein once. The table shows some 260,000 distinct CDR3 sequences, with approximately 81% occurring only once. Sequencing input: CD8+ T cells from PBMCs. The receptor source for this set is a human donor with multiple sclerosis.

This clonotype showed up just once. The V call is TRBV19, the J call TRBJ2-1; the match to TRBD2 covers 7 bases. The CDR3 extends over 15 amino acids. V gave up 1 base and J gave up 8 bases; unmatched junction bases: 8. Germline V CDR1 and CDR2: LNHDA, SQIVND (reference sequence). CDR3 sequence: CASSIGASGDDEQFF. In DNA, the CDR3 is TGTGCCAGTAGTATAGGGGCTAGCGGCGATGATGAGCAGTTCTTC.

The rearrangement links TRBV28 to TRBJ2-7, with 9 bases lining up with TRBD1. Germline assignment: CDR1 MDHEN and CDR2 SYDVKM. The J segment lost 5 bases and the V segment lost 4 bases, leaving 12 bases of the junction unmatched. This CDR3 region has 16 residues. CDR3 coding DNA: TGTGCCAGCAGTTCAGGCTCCGGGACAGGGTACGACGAGCAGTACTTC. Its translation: CASSSGSGTGYDEQYF. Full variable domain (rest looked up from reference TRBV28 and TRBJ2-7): DVKVTQSSRYLVKRTGEKVFLECVQDMDHENMFWYRQDPGLGLRLIYFSYDVKMKEKGDIPEGYSVSREKKERFSLILESASTNQTSMYLCASSSGSGTGYDEQYFGPGTRLTVT.

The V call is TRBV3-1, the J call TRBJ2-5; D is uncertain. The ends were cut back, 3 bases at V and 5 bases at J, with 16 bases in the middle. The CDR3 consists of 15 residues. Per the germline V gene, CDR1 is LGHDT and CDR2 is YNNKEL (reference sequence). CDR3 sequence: CASSHSPSVGETQYF. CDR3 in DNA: TGTGCCAGCAGCCATTCTCCATCGGTTGGTGAGACCCAGTACTTC.

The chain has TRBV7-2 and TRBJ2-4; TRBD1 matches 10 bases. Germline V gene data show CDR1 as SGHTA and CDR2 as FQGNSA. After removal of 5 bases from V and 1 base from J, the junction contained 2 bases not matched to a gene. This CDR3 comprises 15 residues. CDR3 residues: CASSQGQGAKNIQYF. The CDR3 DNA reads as TGTGCCAGCAGCCAGGGACAGGGGGCCAAAAACATTCAGTACTTC.

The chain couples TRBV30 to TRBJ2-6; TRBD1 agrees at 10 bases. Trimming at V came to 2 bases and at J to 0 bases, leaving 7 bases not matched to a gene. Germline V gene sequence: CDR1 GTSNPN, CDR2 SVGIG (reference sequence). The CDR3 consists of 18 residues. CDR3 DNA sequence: TGTGCCTGGAGTCCCCCGGGACAGGGGCTCTCTGGGGCCAACGTCCTGACTTTC. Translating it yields CAWSPPGQGLSGANVLTF.

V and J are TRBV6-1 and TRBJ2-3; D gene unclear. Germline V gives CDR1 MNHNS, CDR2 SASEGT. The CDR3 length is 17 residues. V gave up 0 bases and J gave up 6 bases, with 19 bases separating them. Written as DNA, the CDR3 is TGTGCCAGCAGTGAAGCGCTTAAGCTTAAGAGGTCGGATACGCAGTATTTT. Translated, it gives CASSEALKLKRSDTQYF.

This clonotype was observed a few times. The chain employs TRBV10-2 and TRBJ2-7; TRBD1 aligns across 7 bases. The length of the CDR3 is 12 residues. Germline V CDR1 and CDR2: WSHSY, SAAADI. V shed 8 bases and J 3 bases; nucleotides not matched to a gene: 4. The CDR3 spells CASLGDSYEQYF. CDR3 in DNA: TGCGCCAGCCTAGGGGACAGCTACGAGCAGTACTTC.

The CDR3 coding sequence is TGTGCCAGTAGAAGACAGTCAGAAGCTTTCTTT. Translated, it gives CASRRQSEAFF. The V gene is TRBV19, the J gene TRBJ1-1, with D perhaps matching TRBD1 (5 bases). CDR3 length equals 11 residues. Per the germline V gene, CDR1 is LNHDA and CDR2 is SQIVND (reference sequence). V lost 6 bases and J 8 bases, leaving 10 bases between the germline ends. Together with reference TRBV19 and TRBJ1-1, the CDR3 gives the full variable domain: DGGITQSPKYLFRKEGQNVTLSCEQNLNHDAMYWYRQDPGQGLRLIYYSQIVNDFQKGDIAEGYSVSREKKESFPLTVTSAQKNPTAFYLCASRRQSEAFFGQGTRLTVV.

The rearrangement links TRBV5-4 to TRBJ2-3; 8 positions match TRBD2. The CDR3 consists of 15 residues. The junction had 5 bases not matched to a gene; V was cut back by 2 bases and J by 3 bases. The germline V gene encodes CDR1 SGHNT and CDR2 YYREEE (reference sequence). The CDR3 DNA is TGTGCCAGCAGCTTCCGCGGGAGGCCGACAGATACGCAGTATTTT. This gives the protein CASSFRGRPTDTQYF.

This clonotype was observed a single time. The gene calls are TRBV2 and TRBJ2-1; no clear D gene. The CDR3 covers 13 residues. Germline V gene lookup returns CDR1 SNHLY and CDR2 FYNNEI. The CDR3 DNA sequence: TGTGTGAGACACCCGAGCTCCTACAATGAGCAGTTCTTC. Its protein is CVRHPSSYNEQFF.

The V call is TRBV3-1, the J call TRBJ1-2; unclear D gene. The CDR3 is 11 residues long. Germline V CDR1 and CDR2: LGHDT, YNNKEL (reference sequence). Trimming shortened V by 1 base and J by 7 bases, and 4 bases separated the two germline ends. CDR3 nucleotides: TGTGCCAGCAGCCAAGGTTTTGGCTACACCTTC. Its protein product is CASSQGFGYTF.

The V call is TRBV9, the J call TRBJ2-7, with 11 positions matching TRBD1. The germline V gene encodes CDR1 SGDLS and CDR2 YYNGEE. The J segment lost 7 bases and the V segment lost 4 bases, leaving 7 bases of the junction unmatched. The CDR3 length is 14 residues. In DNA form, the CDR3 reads TGTGCCAGCAGCCTCAGGACAGGGGGCGATGAGCAGTACTTC. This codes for CASSLRTGGDEQYF.

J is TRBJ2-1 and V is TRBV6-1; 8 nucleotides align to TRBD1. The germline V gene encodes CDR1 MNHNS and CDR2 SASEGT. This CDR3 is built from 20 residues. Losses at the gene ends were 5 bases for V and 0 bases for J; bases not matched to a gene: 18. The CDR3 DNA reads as TGTGCCAGCAGTCCTGAGACGGGACAGGTCCTCCTTAGCTCCTACAATGAGCAGTTCTTC. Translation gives CASSPETGQVLLSSYNEQFF.

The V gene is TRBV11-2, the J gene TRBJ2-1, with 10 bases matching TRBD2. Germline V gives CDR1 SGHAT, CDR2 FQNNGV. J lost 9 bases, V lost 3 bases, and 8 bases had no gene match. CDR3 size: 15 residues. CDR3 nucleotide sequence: TGTGCCAGCAGCTTGCTAGCGGGAGATTATAGTGAGCAGTTCTTC. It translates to CASSLLAGDYSEQFF.